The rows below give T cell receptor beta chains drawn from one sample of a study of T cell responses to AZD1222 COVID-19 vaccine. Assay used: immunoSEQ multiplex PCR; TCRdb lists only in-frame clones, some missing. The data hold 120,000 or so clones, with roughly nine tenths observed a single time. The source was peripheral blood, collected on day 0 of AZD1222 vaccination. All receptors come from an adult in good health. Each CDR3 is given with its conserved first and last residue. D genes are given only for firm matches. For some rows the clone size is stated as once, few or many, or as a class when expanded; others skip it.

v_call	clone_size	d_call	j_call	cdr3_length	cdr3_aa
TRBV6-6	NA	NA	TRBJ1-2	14	CASSYSGTSYGYTF
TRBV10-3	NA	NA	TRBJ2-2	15	CAISVIGGGTGELFF
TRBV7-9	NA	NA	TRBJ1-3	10	CATSGNTIYF
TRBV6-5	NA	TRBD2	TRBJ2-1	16	CASSWSGTSEYNEQFF
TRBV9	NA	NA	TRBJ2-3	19	CASSVGIGTGPLITDTQYF
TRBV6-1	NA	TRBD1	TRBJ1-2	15	CASSEPGQGNYGYTF
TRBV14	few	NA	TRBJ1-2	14	CASSRDGQNYGYTF
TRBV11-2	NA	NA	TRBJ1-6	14	CASSPGGPNSPLHF
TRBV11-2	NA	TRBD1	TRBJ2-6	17	CASKGTGGASGANVLTF
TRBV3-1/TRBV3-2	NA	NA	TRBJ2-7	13	CASSLKGVYEQYF
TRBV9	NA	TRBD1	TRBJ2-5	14	CASSPRTGTETQYF
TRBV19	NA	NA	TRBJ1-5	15	CASSRIGQSNQPQHF
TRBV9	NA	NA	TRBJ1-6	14	CASSVAAGRSPLHF
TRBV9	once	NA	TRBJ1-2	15	CASSVAQQEGYGYTF
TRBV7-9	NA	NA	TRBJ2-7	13	CASSPTGSYEQYF
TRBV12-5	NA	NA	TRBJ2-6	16	CASDRQDVTGANVLTF
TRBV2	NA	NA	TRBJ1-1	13	CASRGTGNTEAFF
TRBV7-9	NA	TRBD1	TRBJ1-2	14	CASSLSRLQGSYTF
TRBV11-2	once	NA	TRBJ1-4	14	CASSSGFPNEKLFF
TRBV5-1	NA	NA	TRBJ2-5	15	CASSLVGVREETQYF
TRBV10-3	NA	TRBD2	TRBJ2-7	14	CAISIPGGTYEQYF
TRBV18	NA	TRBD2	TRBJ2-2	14	CASSQRGNTGELFF
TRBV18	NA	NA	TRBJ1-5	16	CASSPGQPGNNQPQHF
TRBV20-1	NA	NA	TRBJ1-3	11	CSATAGNTIYF
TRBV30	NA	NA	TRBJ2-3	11	CAWRRTDTQYF
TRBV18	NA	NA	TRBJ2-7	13	CASSPQQGLEQYF
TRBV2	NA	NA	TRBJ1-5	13	CASSDGTGQPQHF
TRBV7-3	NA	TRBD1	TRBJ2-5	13	CASSPGGGETQYF
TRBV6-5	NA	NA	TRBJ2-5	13	CASSPWTQETQYF
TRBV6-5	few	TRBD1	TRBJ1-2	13	CASSYRQGGGYTF
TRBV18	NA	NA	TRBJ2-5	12	CASSKVGETQYF
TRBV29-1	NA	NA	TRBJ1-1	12	CSVTGGRDEAFF
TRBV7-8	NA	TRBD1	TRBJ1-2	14	CASSLVDRGRGYTF
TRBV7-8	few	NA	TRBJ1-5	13	CASSLKRDQPQHF
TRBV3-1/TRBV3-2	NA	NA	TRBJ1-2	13	CASSQLTRGGYTF
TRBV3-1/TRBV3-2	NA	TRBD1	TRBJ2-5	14	CASSPSRTGSLPDF
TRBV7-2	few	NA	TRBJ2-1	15	CASSRGGISYNEQFF
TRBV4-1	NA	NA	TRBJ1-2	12	CASSHTEKVYTF
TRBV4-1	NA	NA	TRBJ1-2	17	CASSLKVDAPSLYGYTF
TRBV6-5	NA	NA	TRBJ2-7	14	CASSYSNPSYEQYF
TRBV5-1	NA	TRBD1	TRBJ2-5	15	CASSLVQDRQETQYF
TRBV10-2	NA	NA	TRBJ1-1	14	CASGYRSLNTEAFF
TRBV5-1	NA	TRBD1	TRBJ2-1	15	CASSWGQGWSNEQFF
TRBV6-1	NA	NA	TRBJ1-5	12	CASSELGQRQHF
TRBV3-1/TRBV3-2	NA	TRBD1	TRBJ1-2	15	CASSRGQGANYGYTF
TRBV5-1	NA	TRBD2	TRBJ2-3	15	CASSPGGGSTDTQYF
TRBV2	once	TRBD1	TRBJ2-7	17	CASRVSAQTGGSYEQYF